This T cell receptor beta chain was sequenced in a study of blood T cell repertoires in COVID-19. Study-level background: Acute and convalescent COVID-19 samples came from the United States, Italy and Spain. In each case, the material was cDNA or gDNA derived from T cells, B-cell-depleted T cells, or PBMCs.

The germline V gene encodes CDR1 SGHTA and CDR2 FQGTGA. V was pared by 3 bases and J by 1 base, with 5 bases between. The CDR3 runs to 13 residues. The authors' processing: Estimated nucleated cell counts came from reference gene primer amplification. Some clones are missing from TCRdb's copy, which holds only in-frame ones; the method was immunoSEQ multiplex PCR. D and trimming were read from the DNA, whereas the V and J calls and clone size are those reported in that table. The repertoire holds under 300,000 clones, with around four fifths as singletons. The sample consisted of peripheral blood. The clonotype originates from a man younger than 45 who had recovered from COVID-19. V usage is TRBV7-3 and J usage is TRBJ2-3; D gene uncertain. CDR3 in amino acids: CASSFTGTDTQYF. CDR3 in DNA: TGTGCCAGCAGCTTCACTGGCACAGATACGCAGTATTTT.